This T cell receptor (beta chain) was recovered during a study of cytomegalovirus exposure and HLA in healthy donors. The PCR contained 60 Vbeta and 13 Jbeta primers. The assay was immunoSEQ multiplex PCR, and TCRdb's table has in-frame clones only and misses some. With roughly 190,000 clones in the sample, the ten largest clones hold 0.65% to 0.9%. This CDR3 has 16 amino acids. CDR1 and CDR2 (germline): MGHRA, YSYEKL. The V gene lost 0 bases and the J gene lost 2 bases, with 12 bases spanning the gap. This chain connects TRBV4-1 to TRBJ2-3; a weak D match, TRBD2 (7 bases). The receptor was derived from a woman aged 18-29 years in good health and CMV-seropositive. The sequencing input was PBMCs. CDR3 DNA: TGCGCCAGCAGCCAAGAGTGGGGGGGCCCCACAGATACGCAGTATTTT. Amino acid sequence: CASSQEWGGPTDTQYF.